Sequencing of this T cell receptor (beta chain) was carried out in a study of metastatic and nonmetastatic thyroid tumors. Thyroid surgery was preceded by no treatment in any patient. MiXCR re-clonotyped the PCR reads for TCRdb. Of some 29,000 clones listed, approximately 7% are singletons. This clone was found many times. Its antigen is as yet unknown. V shed 1 base, J shed 7 bases, and the junction held 8 bases outside the gene matches. Germline V CDR1 and CDR2: DFQATT, SNEGSKA (reference sequence). CDR3 length: 15 residues. Study-level points and caveats: According to reports, the diversity of TCR beta was significantly higher in malignant thyroid tumors than in benign nodules, and this held in both blood and tumor samples.

The TCR comes from a female donor with papillary thyroid cancer or a benign thyroid nodule (not recorded which). Some clones in this sample may be carry-over from other donors' samples. Sequencing input: blood. This chain links TRBV20-1 with TRBJ2-1; TRBD2 aligns across 9 bases. The CDR3 spells CSARGISGRGNEQFF. DNA for the CDR3: TGCAGTGCTAGAGGAATTAGCGGGAGAGGGAATGAGCAGTTCTTC.